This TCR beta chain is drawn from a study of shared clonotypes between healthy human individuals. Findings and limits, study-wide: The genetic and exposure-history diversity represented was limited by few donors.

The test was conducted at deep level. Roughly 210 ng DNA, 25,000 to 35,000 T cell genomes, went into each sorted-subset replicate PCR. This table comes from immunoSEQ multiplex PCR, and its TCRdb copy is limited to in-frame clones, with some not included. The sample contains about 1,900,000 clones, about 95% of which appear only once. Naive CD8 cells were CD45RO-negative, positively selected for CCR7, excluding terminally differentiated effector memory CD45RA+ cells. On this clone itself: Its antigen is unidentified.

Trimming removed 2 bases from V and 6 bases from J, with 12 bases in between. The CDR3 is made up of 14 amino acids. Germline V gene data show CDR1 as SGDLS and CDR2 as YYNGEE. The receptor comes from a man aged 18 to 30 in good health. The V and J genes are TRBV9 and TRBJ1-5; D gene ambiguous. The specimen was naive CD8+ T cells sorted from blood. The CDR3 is CASSVGEYGQPQHF. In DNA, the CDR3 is TGTGCCAGCAGCGTTGGCGAATACGGTCAGCCCCAGCATTTT.